This T cell receptor beta chain was recorded in a study of T cell repertoires in cytomegalovirus infection. Turning to the study itself: TCR beta signatures that were public indicated CMV infection and matching HLA type.

TCRdb passed the reads through MiXCR, listing each CDR3 protein once. Altogether about 260,000 distinct CDR3 sequences are present, around 13% being singletons, with the ten largest covering 7% to 9.5%. Study results and caveats: Frequencies of public TCR beta families were cumulated, and this identified carriers of CMV plus the relevant HLA. HLA-C-restricted CMV-specific TCR beta clonotypes prevailed in the ex vivo response.

This clonotype was found many times. Its antigen remains unknown. Trimming removed 5 bases from V and 3 bases from J, with 9 bases in between. CDR3 length: 13 residues. The germline CDR1 and CDR2 sequences are SEHNR and FQNEAQ (reference sequence). The source is a human donor in good health (CMV status not recorded). Some clones in this sample may be carry-over from other donors' samples. The gene calls are TRBV7-9 and TRBJ2-3; TRBD1 is a possible D gene (5 bases). Sequencing used PBMCs. CDR3 in amino acids: CASSPSGTDTQYF. CDR3 bases: TGTGCCAGCAGCCCGTCAGGGACAGATACGCAGTATTTT.